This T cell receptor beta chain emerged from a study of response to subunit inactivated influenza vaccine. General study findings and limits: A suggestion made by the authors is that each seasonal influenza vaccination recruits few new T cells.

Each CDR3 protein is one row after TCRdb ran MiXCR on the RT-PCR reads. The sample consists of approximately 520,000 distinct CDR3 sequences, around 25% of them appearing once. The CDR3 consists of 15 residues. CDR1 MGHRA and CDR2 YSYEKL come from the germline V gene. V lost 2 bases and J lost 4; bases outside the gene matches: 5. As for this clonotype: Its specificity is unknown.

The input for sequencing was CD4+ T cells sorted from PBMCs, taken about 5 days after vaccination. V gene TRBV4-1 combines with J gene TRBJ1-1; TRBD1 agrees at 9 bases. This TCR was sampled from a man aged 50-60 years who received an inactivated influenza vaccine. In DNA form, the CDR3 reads TGCGCCAGCAGCCAACAACAGGGGGCAGTCACTGAAGCTTTCTTT. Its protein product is CASSQQQGAVTEAFF.